This T cell receptor (beta chain) emerged from a study of OX40 agonist ivuxolimab in advanced cancers. Study at large: Ivuxolimab doses were 0.01, 0.1, 0.3, 1.5, 3 or 10 mg/kg every 2 weeks. Study results and limitations: Determination of antigen specificity was not performed for the expanded peripheral T cells. More expanded clones were found, on average, in CD8+ than in CD4+ T cells. With doses of 0.1 to 3.0 mg/kg, CD4+ and CD8+ blood T cells had undergone clonal expansion by week 6.

Comments on this clone: Its target is unknown.

Libraries were prepared by immunoSEQ multiplex PCR; TCRdb keeps only in-frame clonotypes and omits some of them. The repertoire includes about 55,000 clones, 80% of them detected once, and 4% to 4.5% sits in the top ten. Unmatched junction bases numbered 18, after V lost 7 bases and J lost 9 bases. Germline lookup yields CDR1 SNHLY and CDR2 FYNNEI. CDR3 length equals 17 residues. This chain links TRBV2 with TRBJ2-1; TRBD1 agrees at 10 bases. The clonotype originates from an adult with an advanced solid tumor such as melanoma, head and neck, liver or kidney cancer. Sequencing used CD4+ or CD8+ T cells sorted from blood, obtained in a trial of the OX40 agonist ivuxolimab. The CDR3 loop reads CASTMAGTGVLRREQFF. DNA of the CDR3: TGTGCCAGCACCATGGCCGGGACAGGGGTTCTACGGCGTGAGCAGTTCTTC.